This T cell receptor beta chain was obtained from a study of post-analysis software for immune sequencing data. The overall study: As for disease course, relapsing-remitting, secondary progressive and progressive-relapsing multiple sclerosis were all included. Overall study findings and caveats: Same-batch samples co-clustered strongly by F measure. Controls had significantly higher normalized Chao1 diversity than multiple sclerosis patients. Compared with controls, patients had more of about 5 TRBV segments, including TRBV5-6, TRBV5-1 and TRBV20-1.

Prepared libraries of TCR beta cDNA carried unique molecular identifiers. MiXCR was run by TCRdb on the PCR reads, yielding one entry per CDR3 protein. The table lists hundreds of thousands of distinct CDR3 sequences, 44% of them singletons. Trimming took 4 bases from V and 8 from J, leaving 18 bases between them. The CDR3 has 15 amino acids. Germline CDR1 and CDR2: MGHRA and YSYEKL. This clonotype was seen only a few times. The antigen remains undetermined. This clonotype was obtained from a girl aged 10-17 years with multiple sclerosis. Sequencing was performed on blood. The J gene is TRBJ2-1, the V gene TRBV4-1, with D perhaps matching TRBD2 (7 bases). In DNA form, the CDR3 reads TGCGCCAGCAGCCGGACTGAGGGGGGGCTTGATGAGCAGTTCTTC. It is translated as CASSRTEGGLDEQFF.